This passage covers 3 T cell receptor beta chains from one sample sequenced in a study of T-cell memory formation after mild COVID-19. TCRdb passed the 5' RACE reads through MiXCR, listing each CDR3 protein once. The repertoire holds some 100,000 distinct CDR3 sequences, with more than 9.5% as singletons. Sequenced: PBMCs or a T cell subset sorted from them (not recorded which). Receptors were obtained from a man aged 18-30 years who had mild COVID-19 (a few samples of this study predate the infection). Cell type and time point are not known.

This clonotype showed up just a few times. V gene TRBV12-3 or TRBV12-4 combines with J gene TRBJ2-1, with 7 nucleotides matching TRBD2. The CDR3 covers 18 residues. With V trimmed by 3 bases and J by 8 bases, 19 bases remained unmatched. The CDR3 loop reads CASSFNWGGDSAGHEQFF. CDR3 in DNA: TGTGCCAGCAGTTTCAATTGGGGGGGGGACTCGGCGGGCCATGAGCAGTTCTTC.

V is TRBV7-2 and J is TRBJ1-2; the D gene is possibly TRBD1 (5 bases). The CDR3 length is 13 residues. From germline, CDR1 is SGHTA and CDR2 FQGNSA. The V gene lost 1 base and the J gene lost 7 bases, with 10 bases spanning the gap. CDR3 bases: TGTGCCAGCAGCTTAGGGCAGGGAACTGGCTACACCTTC. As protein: CASSLGQGTGYTF.

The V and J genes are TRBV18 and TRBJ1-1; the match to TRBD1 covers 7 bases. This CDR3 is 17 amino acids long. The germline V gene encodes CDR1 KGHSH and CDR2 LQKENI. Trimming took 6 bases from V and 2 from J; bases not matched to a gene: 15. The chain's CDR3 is CASSPPSVTGLNTEAFF. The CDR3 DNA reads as TGTGCCAGCTCCCCCCCTTCAGTGACAGGGCTAAACACTGAAGCTTTCTTT.